The following is a T cell receptor beta chain sequence with its context. The data originate from a study of regulatory T cells in long-lasting Graves disease. Study overall: By definition, persistent Graves' disease involved antithyroid drugs for over 5 years alongside positive TSH receptor antibodies.

Per the germline V gene, CDR1 is SGHVS and CDR2 is FQNEAQ. Trimming cost V 1 base and J 5 bases, with 9 bases left between them. This CDR3 has 14 amino acids. Time point here: persistent/refractory GD, antithyroid drugs over 5 years with positive TRAb. RNA from PBMCs was the source of the TCR library. With iRepertoire HTBI primers and Arm-PCR of CDR3 regions, TCR beta libraries were built. TCRdb processed the multiplex PCR reads anew with MiXCR; each CDR3 protein has one entry. The table has about 660,000 distinct CDR3 sequences, roughly 30% seen once. The specimen was peripheral blood mononuclear cells (PBMCs), collected when the disease was refractory, from a patient treated with antithyroid drugs. The receptor's source is a female donor with Graves disease. This chain uses TRBV7-8 with TRBJ1-5; D gene uncertain. The CDR3 is CASSLVGWDQPQHF. The CDR3, as DNA: TGTGCCAGCAGCTTAGTCGGTTGGGATCAGCCCCAGCATTTT.